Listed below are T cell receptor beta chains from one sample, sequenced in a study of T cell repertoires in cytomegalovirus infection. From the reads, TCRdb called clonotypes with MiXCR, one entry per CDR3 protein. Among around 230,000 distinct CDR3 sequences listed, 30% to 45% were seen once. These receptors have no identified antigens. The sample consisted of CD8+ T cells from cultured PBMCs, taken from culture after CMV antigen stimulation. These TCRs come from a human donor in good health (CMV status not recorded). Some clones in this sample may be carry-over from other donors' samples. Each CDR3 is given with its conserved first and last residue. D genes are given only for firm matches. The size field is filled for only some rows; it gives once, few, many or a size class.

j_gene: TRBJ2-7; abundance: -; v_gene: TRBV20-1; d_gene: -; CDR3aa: CSARSGSYEQYF; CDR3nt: TGCAGTGCTAGAAGCGGATCCTACGAGCAGTACTTC
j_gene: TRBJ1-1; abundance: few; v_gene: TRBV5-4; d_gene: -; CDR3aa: CASSLDENTEAFF; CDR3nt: TGTGCCAGCAGCTTGGATGAGAACACTGAAGCTTTCTTT
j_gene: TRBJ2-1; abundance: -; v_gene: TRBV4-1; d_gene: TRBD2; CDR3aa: CASSQELAGTEQFF; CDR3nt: TGCGCCAGCAGCCAAGAACTAGCGGGGACGGAGCAGTTCTTC
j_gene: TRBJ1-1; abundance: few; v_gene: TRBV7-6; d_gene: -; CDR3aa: CASRNTASTEAFF; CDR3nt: TGTGCCAGCAGAAATACAGCGAGCACTGAAGCTTTCTTT
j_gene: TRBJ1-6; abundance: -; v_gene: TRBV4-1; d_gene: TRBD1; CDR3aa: CASSLGPRDRASSPLHF; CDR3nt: TGCGCCAGCAGCCTCGGACCCCGGGACAGAGCTAGCTCACCCCTCCACTTT
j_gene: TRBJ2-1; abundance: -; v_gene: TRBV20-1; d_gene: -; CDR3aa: CSARNTLIVDEQFF; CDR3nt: TGCAGTGCTAGGAATACCCTTATTGTCGATGAGCAGTTCTTC
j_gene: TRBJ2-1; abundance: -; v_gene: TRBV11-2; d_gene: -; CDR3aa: CASSFSTFEQFF; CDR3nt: TGTGCCAGCAGCTTCAGTACCTTTGAGCAGTTCTTC
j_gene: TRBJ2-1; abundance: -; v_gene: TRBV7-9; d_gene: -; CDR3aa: CASSSLEGEQFF; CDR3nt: TGTGCCAGCAGCTCTCTGGAGGGGGAGCAGTTCTTC
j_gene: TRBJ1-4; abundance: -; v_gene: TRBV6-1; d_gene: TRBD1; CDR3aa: CASSESGGYEKLFF; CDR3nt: TGTGCCAGCAGTGAATCAGGGGGTTATGAAAAACTGTTTTTT
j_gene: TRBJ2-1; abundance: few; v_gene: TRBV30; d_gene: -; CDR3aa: CAWSFGSPHHYNEQFF; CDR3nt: TGTGCCTGGAGTTTTGGGAGTCCTCACCATTACAATGAGCAGTTCTTC
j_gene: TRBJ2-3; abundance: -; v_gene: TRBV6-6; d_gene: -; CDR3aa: CASSPVFVTSTDTQYF; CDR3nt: TGTGCCAGCAGCCCCGTTTTCGTGACAAGCACAGATACGCAGTATTTT
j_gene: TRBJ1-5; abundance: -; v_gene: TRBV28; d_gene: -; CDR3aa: CASGTRGRVQPQHF; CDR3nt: TGTGCCAGTGGTACCCGGGGCAGGGTTCAGCCCCAGCATTTT
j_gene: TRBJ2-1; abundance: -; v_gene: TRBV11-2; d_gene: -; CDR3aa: CASSLALGAVPSSYNEQFF; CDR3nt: TGTGCCAGCAGCTTAGCTTTAGGGGCAGTCCCGAGCTCCTACAATGAGCAGTTCTTC
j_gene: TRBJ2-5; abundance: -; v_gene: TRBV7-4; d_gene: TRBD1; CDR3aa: CASSWTGVQETQYF; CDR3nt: TGTGCCAGCAGCTGGACAGGGGTCCAAGAGACCCAGTACTTC
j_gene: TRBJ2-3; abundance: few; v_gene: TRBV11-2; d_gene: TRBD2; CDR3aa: CASSLAGGGSDTQYF; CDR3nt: TGTGCCAGCAGCTTAGCGGGAGGAGGGTCAGATACGCAGTATTTT
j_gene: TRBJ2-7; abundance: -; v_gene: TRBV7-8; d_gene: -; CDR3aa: CASTTRFAGLSNEQYF; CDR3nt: TGTGCCAGCACCACCCGGTTCGCTGGGTTAAGCAACGAGCAGTACTTC
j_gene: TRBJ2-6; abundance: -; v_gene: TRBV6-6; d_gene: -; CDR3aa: CASSYLTGANVLTF; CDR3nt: TGTGCCAGCAGTTATTTAACTGGGGCCAACGTCCTGACTTTC
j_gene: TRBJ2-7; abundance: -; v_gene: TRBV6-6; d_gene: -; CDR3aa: CASSKGGTRPHEQYF; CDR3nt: TGTGCCAGCAGTAAGGGGGGGACCCGACCCCACGAGCAGTACTTC
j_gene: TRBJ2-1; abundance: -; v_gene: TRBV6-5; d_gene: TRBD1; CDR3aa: CASSYSGTGGAYNEQFF; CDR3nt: TGTGCCAGCAGTTACTCAGGGACAGGGGGGGCCTACAATGAGCAGTTCTTC
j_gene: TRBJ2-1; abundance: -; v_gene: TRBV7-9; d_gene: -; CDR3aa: CASSSTEGISYNEQFF; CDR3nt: TGTGCCAGCAGCTCGACCGAGGGGATCTCCTACAATGAGCAGTTCTTC
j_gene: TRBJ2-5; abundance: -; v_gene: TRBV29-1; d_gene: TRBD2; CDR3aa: CSVDLAGGGETQYF; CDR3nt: TGCAGCGTTGACCTAGCGGGAGGGGGAGAGACCCAGTACTTC
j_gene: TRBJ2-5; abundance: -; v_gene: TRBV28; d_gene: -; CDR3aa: CASSARTKQETQYF; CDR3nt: TGTGCCAGCAGTGCCCGGACTAAACAAGAGACCCAGTACTTC
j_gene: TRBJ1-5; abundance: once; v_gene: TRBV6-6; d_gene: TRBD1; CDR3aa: CASRPRTGLDQPQHF; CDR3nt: TGTGCCAGCAGACCCCGGACAGGGCTCGATCAGCCCCAGCATTTT
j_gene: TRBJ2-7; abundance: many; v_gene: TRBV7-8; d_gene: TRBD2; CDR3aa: CASSPWTSGRGEQYF; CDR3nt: TGTGCCAGCAGCCCGTGGACTAGCGGGAGAGGAGAGCAGTACTTC
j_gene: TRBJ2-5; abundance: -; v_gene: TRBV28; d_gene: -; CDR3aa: CASTFGRTQETQYF; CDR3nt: TGTGCCAGCACCTTTGGGCGGACCCAAGAGACCCAGTACTTC
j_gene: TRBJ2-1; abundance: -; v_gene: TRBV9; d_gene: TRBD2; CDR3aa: CASSPSGGRPNEQFF; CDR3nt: TGTGCCAGCAGCCCCAGCGGCGGGAGACCCAATGAGCAGTTCTTC
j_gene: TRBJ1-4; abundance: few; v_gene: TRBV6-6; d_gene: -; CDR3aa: CASSYSKGRSNEKLFF; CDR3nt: TGTGCCAGCAGTTACTCGAAGGGACGGAGTAATGAAAAACTGTTTTTT
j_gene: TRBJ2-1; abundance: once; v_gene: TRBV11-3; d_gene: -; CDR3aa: CASSFSQGSEQFF; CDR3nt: TGTGCCAGCAGTTTTAGCCAGGGTTCTGAGCAGTTCTTC
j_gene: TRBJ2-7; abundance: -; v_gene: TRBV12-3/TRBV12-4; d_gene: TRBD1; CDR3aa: CASSLGGQGKYF; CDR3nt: TGTGCCAGCAGTTTAGGAGGACAGGGAAAGTACTTC
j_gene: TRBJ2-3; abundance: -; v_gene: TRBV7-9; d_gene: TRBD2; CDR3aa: CASSRVLADADTQYF; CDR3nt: TGTGCCAGCAGCCGCGTACTAGCGGACGCAGATACGCAGTATTTT
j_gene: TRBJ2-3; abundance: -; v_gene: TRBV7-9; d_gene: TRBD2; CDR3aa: CASSPRTGGTDTQYF; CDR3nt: TGTGCCAGCAGCCCTCGAACGGGGGGGACAGATACGCAGTATTTT
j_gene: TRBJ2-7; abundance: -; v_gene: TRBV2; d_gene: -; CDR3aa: CASSEEASYEQYF; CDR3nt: TGTGCCAGCAGTGAAGAGGCCTCCTACGAGCAGTACTTC
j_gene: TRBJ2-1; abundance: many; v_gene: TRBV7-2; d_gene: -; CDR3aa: CASSLAFNEQFF; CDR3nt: TGTGCCAGCAGCTTAGCGTTCAATGAGCAGTTCTTC
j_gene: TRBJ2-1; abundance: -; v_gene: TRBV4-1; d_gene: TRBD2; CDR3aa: CASSQDRIAGGPRDEQFF; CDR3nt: TGCGCCAGCAGCCAAGATCGAATAGCGGGAGGGCCTAGGGATGAGCAGTTCTTC
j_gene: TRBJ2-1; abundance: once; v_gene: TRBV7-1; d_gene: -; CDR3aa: CASRQRNYNEQFF; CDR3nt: TGTGCCAGCAGACAGCGGAATTACAATGAGCAGTTCTTC
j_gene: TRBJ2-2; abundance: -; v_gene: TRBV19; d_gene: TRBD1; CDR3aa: CASRDRVTGELFF; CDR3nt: TGTGCCAGTAGGGACAGGGTGACCGGGGAGCTGTTTTTT
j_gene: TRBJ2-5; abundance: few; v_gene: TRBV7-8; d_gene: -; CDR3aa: CASSLDLLGAALQETQYF; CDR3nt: TGTGCCAGCAGCTTAGACCTTTTAGGGGCAGCACTACAAGAGACCCAGTACTTC
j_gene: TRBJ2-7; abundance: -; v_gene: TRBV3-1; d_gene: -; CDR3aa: CASSPLGRDPFREQYF; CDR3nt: TGTGCCAGCAGCCCCCTTGGGCGGGACCCATTTCGGGAGCAGTACTTC
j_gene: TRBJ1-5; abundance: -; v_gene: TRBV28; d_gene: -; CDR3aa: CASIQIGNQPQHF; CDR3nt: TGTGCCAGCATCCAAATCGGCAATCAGCCCCAGCATTTT
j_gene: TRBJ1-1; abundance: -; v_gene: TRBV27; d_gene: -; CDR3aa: CASSSYSFGSTEAFF; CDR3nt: TGTGCCAGCAGTTCTTACTCGTTCGGATCGACTGAAGCTTTCTTT
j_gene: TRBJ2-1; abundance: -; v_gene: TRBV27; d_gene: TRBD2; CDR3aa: CASSPPRLAGGGYNEQFF; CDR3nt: TGTGCCAGCAGTCCGCCCCGCCTAGCGGGGGGGGGGTACAATGAGCAGTTCTTC
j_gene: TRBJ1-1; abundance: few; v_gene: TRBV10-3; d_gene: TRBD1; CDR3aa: CAISGKDRLNTEAFF; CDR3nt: TGTGCCATCAGTGGGAAGGACAGGTTGAACACTGAAGCTTTCTTT
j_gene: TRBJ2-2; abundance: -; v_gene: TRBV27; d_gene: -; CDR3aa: CATLDRRRGELFF; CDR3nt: TGTGCCACCTTGGACAGACGTAGGGGGGAGCTGTTTTTT
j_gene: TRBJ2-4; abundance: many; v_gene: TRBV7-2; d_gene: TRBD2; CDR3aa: CASSLALAGTLAKNIQYF; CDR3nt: TGTGCCAGCAGCTTAGCGCTAGCGGGGACCTTAGCCAAAAACATTCAGTACTTC
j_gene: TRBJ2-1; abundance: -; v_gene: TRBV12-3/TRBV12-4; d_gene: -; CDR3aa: CASSLGRALGDEQFF; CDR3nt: TGTGCCAGCAGTTTGGGAAGGGCTCTGGGGGATGAGCAGTTCTTC
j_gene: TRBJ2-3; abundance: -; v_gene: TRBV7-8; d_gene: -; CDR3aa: CASSWTALDTQYF; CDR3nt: TGTGCCAGCAGCTGGACGGCTTTGGATACGCAGTATTTT
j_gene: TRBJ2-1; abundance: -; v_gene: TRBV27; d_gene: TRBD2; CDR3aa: CASSFGLAGGPNEQFF; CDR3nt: TGTGCCAGCAGTTTCGGACTAGCGGGAGGGCCCAATGAGCAGTTCTTC
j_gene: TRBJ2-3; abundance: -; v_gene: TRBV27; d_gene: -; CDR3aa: CASSFLGPSTDTQYF; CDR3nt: TGTGCCAGCAGTTTTCTGGGACCGAGCACAGATACGCAGTATTTT
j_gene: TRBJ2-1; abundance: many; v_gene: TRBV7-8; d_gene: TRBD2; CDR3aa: CASSFLNTGGPYNEQFF; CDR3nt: TGTGCCAGCAGCTTTCTCAATACGGGGGGGCCGTACAATGAGCAGTTCTTC
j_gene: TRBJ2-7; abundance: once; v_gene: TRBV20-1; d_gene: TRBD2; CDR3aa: CSADGLAGGPSGEQYF; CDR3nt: TGCAGTGCCGACGGACTAGCGGGAGGGCCTTCGGGGGAGCAGTACTTC
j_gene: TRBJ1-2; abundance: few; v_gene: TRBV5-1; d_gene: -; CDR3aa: CASSLEGAYGYTF; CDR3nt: TGCGCCAGCAGCTTGGAAGGCGCGTATGGCTACACCTTC
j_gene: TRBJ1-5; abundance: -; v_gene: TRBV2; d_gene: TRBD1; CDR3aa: CASSPRTGNQPQHF; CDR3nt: TGTGCCAGCAGCCCTAGGACAGGGAATCAGCCCCAGCATTTT
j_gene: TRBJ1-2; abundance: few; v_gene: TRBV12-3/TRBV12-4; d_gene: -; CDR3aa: CASSIGALRDGYTF; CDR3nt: TGTGCCAGCAGTATAGGGGCCCTCCGCGATGGCTACACCTTC
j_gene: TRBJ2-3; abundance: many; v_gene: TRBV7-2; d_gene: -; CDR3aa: CASSLGVEDTYTDTQYF; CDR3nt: TGTGCCAGCAGCTTAGGGGTCGAGGACACTTACACAGATACGCAGTATTTT